This T cell receptor (beta chain) was observed in a study of blood T cells in healthy people across ages. It was with a sample-barcoded 5' primer and a J-beta primer mix that a second PCR of about 6 to 12 cycles was run. Each CDR3 protein is one row after TCRdb ran MiXCR on the 5' RACE reads. The sample has hundreds of thousands of distinct CDR3 sequences, less than 25% seen once. Per germline, CDR1 SEHNR and CDR2 FQNEAQ (reference sequence). The ends lost 5 bases at V and 5 bases at J; junction bases unmatched: 6. CDR3 length equals 14 residues. The same specimen was also included in a second study, on T cells of mothers and their children.

This sequence was found in a boy younger than 18 in good health. The chain has TRBV7-9 and TRBJ1-1; 9 nucleotides match TRBD1. Sequencing used blood. The CDR3 DNA follows: TGTGCCAGCAGCGGAACAGGGGGCCCGACTGAAGCTTTCTTT. Its protein is CASSGTGGPTEAFF.